This passage covers 11 T cell receptor beta chains from one sample sequenced in a study of CD8 T cells in Susac syndrome. An amount of RNA that ranged from roughly 0.5 to 1 ug was reverse transcribed with random hexamers. TCRdb redid the calling of the immunoSEQ multiplex PCR reads with MiXCR, one entry per CDR3 protein. The sample consists of about 250,000 distinct CDR3 sequences, over 85% of them appearing once. The specimen sequenced was CD4+ T cells from PBMCs. The receptors derive from a human donor with multiple sclerosis.

The chain has TRBV24-1 and TRBJ2-3; D not certain. The CDR3 loop spans 12 amino acids. In germline, CDR1 is KGHDR, CDR2 SFDVKD. The V and J ends lost 2 bases and 5 bases respectively, with 4 bases between them. The DNA for the CDR3 is TGTGCCACCAGTGATTACGGAGATACGCAGTATTTT. Translation: CATSDYGDTQYF.

V and J are TRBV18 and TRBJ2-3, with 10 nucleotides matching TRBD1. The CDR3 is 15 amino acids. Per the germline V gene, CDR1 is KGHSH and CDR2 is LQKENI. Trimming at V came to 3 bases and at J to 2 bases, leaving 2 bases not matched to a gene. The DNA of the CDR3 is TGTGCCAGCTCACCGGGACAGGGGAACACAGATACGCAGTATTTT. Amino acid sequence: CASSPGQGNTDTQYF. Supplemented by reference TRBV18 and TRBJ2-3, the full variable domain reads NAGVMQNPRHLVRRRGQEARLRCSPMKGHSHVYWYRQLPEEGLKFMVYLQKENIIDESGMPKERFSAEFPKEGPSILRIQQVVRGDSAAYFCASSPGQGNTDTQYFGPGTRLTVL.

The chain carries TRBV5-1 and TRBJ2-7; unclear D gene. The CDR3 has 14 amino acids. Trimming took off 4 bases at V and 2 bases at J, with 13 bases between the two ends. The germline V gene encodes CDR1 SGHRS and CDR2 YFSETQ. The CDR3 coding sequence is TGCGCCAGCAGCAGCCCAGAGCAGCCCTACGAGCAGTACTTC. This codes for CASSSPEQPYEQYF.

The genes are TRBV30 and TRBJ1-5; D unresolved. The germline CDR1 and CDR2 sequences are GTSNPN and SVGIG (reference sequence). This CDR3 region has 16 residues. V was trimmed by 2 bases and J by 4 bases, leaving 18 bases between them. In DNA form, the CDR3 reads TGTGCCTGGAGTCGGATGACAACTTTCGGGAATCAGCCCCAGCATTTT. Its protein product is CAWSRMTTFGNQPQHF.

J is TRBJ1-6 and V is TRBV5-1, with 9 nucleotides matching TRBD1. CDR1 SGHRS and CDR2 YFSETQ come from the germline V gene. This CDR3 is 17 amino acids long. The junction had 10 bases not matched to a gene; V was cut back by 3 bases and J by 6 bases. The chain's CDR3 is CASSSHPGTGRNSPLHF. The CDR3 coding sequence is TGCGCCAGCAGCTCGCATCCCGGGACAGGGCGTAATTCACCCCTCCACTTT.

The V and J genes are TRBV19 and TRBJ2-1; 9 bases align to TRBD1. The ends lost 6 bases at V and 6 bases at J; junction bases unmatched: 6. This CDR3 comprises 14 residues. Germline loops: CDR1 LNHDA, CDR2 SQIVND (reference sequence). The CDR3 bases are TGTGCCAGTAGCCGGGACAGGGATCTCAATGAGCAGTTCTTC. Translation gives CASSRDRDLNEQFF.

The V and J genes are TRBV30 and TRBJ2-5; D unclear. The CDR3 sequence is 11 residues long. Between the trimmed V and J ends, which lost 0 bases and 3 bases, there was a span of 2 bases. Germline V gene sequence: CDR1 GTSNPN, CDR2 SVGIG (reference sequence). CDR3 protein: CAWSVKETQYF. The CDR3, as DNA: TGTGCCTGGAGTGTCAAAGAGACCCAGTACTTC.

The chain employs TRBV29-1 and TRBJ1-2; D not certain. The V end was cut by 6 bases, the J end by 4 bases, with 15 bases between. Germline-derived CDR1 and CDR2 are SQVTM and ANQGSEA. The CDR3 runs to 13 residues. CDR3 region: CSVHAQFLYGYTF. In DNA form, the CDR3 reads TGCAGCGTGCATGCACAGTTCCTCTATGGCTACACCTTC.

The chain couples TRBV2 to TRBJ1-5; D call uncertain. Between the trimmed V and J ends, which lost 5 bases and 7 bases, there was a span of 18 bases. The CDR3 contains 15 residues. Germline CDR1 SNHLY, CDR2 FYNNEI. The CDR3: CASSLGSGQWQPQHF. In DNA form, the CDR3 reads TGTGCCAGCAGTTTAGGTTCGGGCCAGTGGCAGCCCCAGCATTTT.

V usage is TRBV5-4 and J usage is TRBJ2-7, with a weak D call TRBD1 (5 bases). CDR3 length equals 14 residues. Trimming cost V 3 bases and J 1 base, with 11 bases left between them. The germline CDR1 and CDR2 sequences are SGHNT and YYREEE (reference sequence). The CDR3 sequence: CASSSDSRSYEQYF. The CDR3 nucleotides read TGTGCCAGCAGCTCTGACAGTAGGTCCTACGAGCAGTACTTC.

V is TRBV12-3 or TRBV12-4 and J is TRBJ1-5, with D maybe TRBD1 (6 bases). Trimming took 3 bases from V and 8 from J, leaving 17 bases between them. This CDR3 has 15 amino acids. The CDR3 protein is CASSFGDQGRKPQHF. The CDR3 DNA follows: TGTGCCAGCAGTTTTGGCGATCAGGGGAGGAAGCCCCAGCATTTT.